The 30 T cell receptor beta chains in this list originate from one sample, sequenced in a study of cytomegalovirus exposure and HLA in healthy donors. Both 60 Vbeta primers and 13 Jbeta primers went into the PCR. Sequencing was performed with immunoSEQ multiplex PCR; in TCRdb, only in-frame clones are kept and a portion is missing. The sample carries over 100,000 clones, approximately 78% recorded once. Sequencing used PBMCs. These receptors all come from a woman between 25 and 40 years old in good health and CMV-seropositive.

The chain employs TRBV18 and TRBJ2-7, with TRBD1 matching 10 bases. Germline-derived CDR1 and CDR2 are KGHSH and LQKENI. Trimming cost V 5 bases and J 4 bases; bases outside gene matches: 8. This CDR3 spans 15 amino acids. The CDR3: CASSATDRGVYEQYF. In nucleotides, the CDR3 is TGTGCCAGCTCAGCTACGGACAGGGGGGTATACGAGCAGTACTTC. Supplemented by reference TRBV18 and TRBJ2-7, the full variable domain reads NAGVMQNPRHLVRRRGQEARLRCSPMKGHSHVYWYRQLPEEGLKFMVYLQKENIIDESGMPKERFSAEFPKEGPSILRIQQVVRGDSAAYFCASSATDRGVYEQYFGPGTRLTVT.

The CDR3 reads CASSPEVDYQETQYF. In DNA form, the CDR3 reads TGTGCCAGCAGCCCCGAGGTTGATTACCAAGAGACCCAGTACTTC. This chain joins TRBV5-4 and TRBJ2-5; no clear D. Germline V gives CDR1 SGHNT, CDR2 YYREEE (reference sequence). CDR3 length equals 15 residues. The V end was cut by 4 bases, the J end by 0 bases, with 13 bases between.

This sequence joins TRBV5-1 and TRBJ1-6; 9 nucleotides agree with TRBD1. CDR1 is SGHRS, CDR2 YFSETQ, per germline. The trim removed 2 bases at V and 9 bases at J, leaving 6 bases unmatched. The CDR3 has 15 amino acids. CDR3 sequence: CASSLQGAGGSPLHF. In DNA form, the CDR3 reads TGCGCCAGCAGCTTACAGGGGGCTGGAGGTTCACCCCTCCACTTT. The variable domain in full, with the rest retrieved from reference TRBV5-1 and TRBJ1-6, is KAGVTQTPRYLIKTRGQQVTLSCSPISGHRSVSWYQQTPGQGLQFLFEYFSETQRNKGNFPGRFSGRQFSNSRSEMNVSTLELGDSALYLCASSLQGAGGSPLHFGNGTRLTVT.

J is TRBJ2-7 and V is TRBV7-9; D is perhaps TRBD1 (6 bases). The CDR3 has 13 amino acids. Germline lookup yields CDR1 SEHNR and CDR2 FQNEAQ (reference sequence). V gave up 1 base and J gave up 3 bases, with 7 bases separating them. The CDR3 DNA follows: TGTGCCAGCAGCTTAGACAGGGTCTACGAGCAGTACTTC. Its translation is CASSLDRVYEQYF.

The gene calls are TRBV7-2 and TRBJ2-3; unclear D gene. The CDR3 is 13 residues long. V was pared by 1 base and J by 4 bases, with 6 bases between. CDR1 is SGHTA and CDR2 is FQGNSA in the germline V gene. This CDR3 is CASSLGRADTQYF. CDR3 in DNA: TGTGCCAGCAGCTTAGGTCGGGCAGATACGCAGTATTTT.

This sequence joins TRBV6-5 and TRBJ1-2; TRBD1 aligns across 10 bases. The trim removed 8 bases at V and 3 bases at J, leaving 9 bases unmatched. The CDR3 loop spans 15 amino acids. From germline, CDR1 is MNHEY and CDR2 SVGAGI. The CDR3 sequence is CASLPRDRGYYGYTF. In DNA, the CDR3 is TGTGCCAGCCTACCCCGGGACAGGGGTTACTATGGCTACACCTTC.

This clone was found a few times. This sequence joins TRBV19 and TRBJ1-5; D remains ambiguous. Looked up from germline, CDR1 is LNHDA and CDR2 is SQIVND (reference sequence). The CDR3 runs to 14 residues. V lost 1 base and J 0 bases, leaving 4 bases between the germline ends. DNA for the CDR3: TGTGCCAGTAGTATAGGTTATAGCAATCAGCCCCAGCATTTT. Protein: CASSIGYSNQPQHF.

This clone was counted once. The chain joins TRBV18 to TRBJ2-5, with 7 bases lining up with TRBD1. The V and J ends lost 1 base and 1 base, in that order; junction bases with no gene match: 3. The germline V gene has CDR1 KGHSH and CDR2 LQKENI. This CDR3 is built from 15 residues. Here the CDR3 DNA reads TGTGCCAGCTCACCACTGAACAGGGGCCAAGAGACCCAGTACTTC. Its protein is CASSPLNRGQETQYF.

CDR3 coding DNA: TGTGCCAGCAGCCAAGATAGAGGAGGAACAGGGGGCTTCCCAGAGACCCAGTACTTC. It specifies CASSQDRGGTGGFPETQYF. V usage is TRBV5-4 and J usage is TRBJ2-5, with TRBD1 matching 9 bases. After removal of 4 bases from V and 4 bases from J, the junction contained 20 bases not matched to a gene. The germline gives CDR1 SGHNT, CDR2 YYREEE (reference sequence). CDR3 length: 19 residues.

The J gene is TRBJ1-4, the V gene TRBV28; TRBD1 might be the D (5 bases). V was shortened by 4 bases and J by 7 bases, with 19 bases between the two germline ends. CDR3 length: 16 residues. Per germline, CDR1 MDHEN and CDR2 SYDVKM. CDR3 sequence: CASSSSGEGSGEKLFF. The CDR3 DNA reads TGTGCCAGCAGTTCCTCGGGGGAGGGGTCGGGTGAAAAACTGTTTTTT.

This chain joins TRBV4-1 and TRBJ1-2; no reliable D call. The V gene's germline CDR1 is MGHRA and CDR2 YSYEKL. Trimming cost V 0 bases and J 4 bases, with 15 bases left between them. This CDR3 has 16 residues. The CDR3 nucleotides read TGCGCCAGCAGCCAAGAGGTGCAGAACCCCCTCTATGGCTACACCTTC. Protein sequence: CASSQEVQNPLYGYTF.

This sequence joins TRBV7-9 and TRBJ2-7, with D uncertain. This CDR3 has 12 residues. Germline CDR1 reads SEHNR; CDR2 reads FQNEAQ (reference sequence). Between the trimmed V and J ends, which lost 4 bases and 2 bases, there was a span of 6 bases. The CDR3 is CASSSATYEQYF. DNA for the CDR3: TGTGCCAGCAGCTCTGCGACCTACGAGCAGTACTTC.

This clone was observed once. The chain uses TRBV7-2 and TRBJ1-1; D unresolved. Trimming shortened V by 2 bases and J by 5 bases, and 12 bases separated the two germline ends. This CDR3 comprises 14 residues. Germline CDR1 is SGHTA and CDR2 is FQGNSA. The CDR3 DNA reads TGTGCCAGCAGCTTACTCGTCACGGGAACTGAAGCTTTCTTT. Its translation is CASSLLVTGTEAFF.

This chain uses TRBV5-5 with TRBJ1-2; D is uncertain. Trimming removed 4 bases at V and 5 bases at J, with 12 bases between. Per germline, CDR1 SGHKS and CDR2 YYEKEE (reference sequence). This CDR3 has 13 residues. The CDR3 nucleotides read TGTGCCAGCAGCCCAGCGACGGGGTATGGCTACACCTTC. As protein: CASSPATGYGYTF.

V usage is TRBV4-1 and J usage is TRBJ2-2, with D perhaps matching TRBD2 (6 bases). This CDR3 has 15 residues. Germline V lookup: CDR1 MGHRA, CDR2 YSYEKL. The V end was cut by 7 bases, the J end by 7 bases, with 19 bases between. CDR3 nucleotides: TGCGCCAGCACCCACACCCCCGGGGGAGGCGGGGAGCTGTTTTTT. Its translation: CASTHTPGGGGELFF.

V gene TRBV4-1 combines with J gene TRBJ2-2; D is unresolved. Germline V gene sequence: CDR1 MGHRA, CDR2 YSYEKL. V was clipped by 1 base and J by 1 base, with 7 bases between them. The CDR3 covers 15 residues. The DNA for the CDR3 is TGCGCCAGCAGCCAAGCTACGGGGAACACCGGGGAGCTGTTTTTT. This encodes CASSQATGNTGELFF.

The rearrangement joins TRBV5-6 to TRBJ2-5; 7 bases line up with TRBD2. The CDR3 runs to 15 residues. Trimming removed 3 bases from V and 3 bases from J; junction bases left unmatched: 8. Per the germline V gene, CDR1 is SGHDT and CDR2 is YYEEEE. CDR3 nucleotides: TGTGCCAGCAGCTCCCAGAGCGGGGATAAAGAGACCCAGTACTTC. Translated, it gives CASSSQSGDKETQYF. The variable domain in full, with the rest retrieved from reference TRBV5-6 and TRBJ2-5, is DAGVTQSPTHLIKTRGQQVTLRCSPKSGHDTVSWYQQALGQGPQFIFQYYEEEERQRGNFPDRFSGHQFPNYSSELNVNALLLGDSALYLCASSSQSGDKETQYFGPGTRLLVL.

This chain joins TRBV4-1 and TRBJ2-7; D possibly corresponds to TRBD2 (6 bases). The germline V gene encodes CDR1 MGHRA and CDR2 YSYEKL. There are 13 residues in the CDR3. With 0 bases removed from V and 6 bases from J, the gap between germline ends came to 9 bases. In DNA form, the CDR3 reads TGCGCCAGCAGCCAAGAGCGGGGATCCGAGCAGTACTTC. Its translation: CASSQERGSEQYF.

The V gene is TRBV28, the J gene TRBJ1-2, with TRBD1 matching over 8 bases. Germline V gene sequence: CDR1 MDHEN, CDR2 SYDVKM. V shed 5 bases, J shed 10 bases, and the junction held 3 bases outside the gene matches. The CDR3 is made up of 11 amino acids. CDR3 nucleotides: TGTGCCAGCAGTGCAGGGGGCCCCTACACCTTC. Translating gives CASSAGGPYTF.

The chain uses TRBV19 and TRBJ2-5; TRBD2 aligns across 8 bases. The germline CDR1 and CDR2 sequences are LNHDA and SQIVND (reference sequence). This CDR3 is 16 amino acids long. V dropped 4 bases and J dropped 5; count of bases not matched to a gene: 12. The CDR3 coding sequence is TGTGCCAGTAGTAACCGGGGGGGGCCGGCCGGGGAGACCCAGTACTTC. This gives the protein CASSNRGGPAGETQYF.

The V gene is TRBV11-2, the J gene TRBJ2-1; D is perhaps TRBD1 (6 bases). Germline loops: CDR1 SGHAT, CDR2 FQNNGV. The ends were cut back, 3 bases at V and 7 bases at J, with 19 bases in the middle. The CDR3 length is 16 residues. The CDR3 region is CASSFGLGGGRNEQFF. The DNA for the CDR3 is TGTGCCAGCAGCTTTGGGCTAGGTGGGGGCCGGAATGAGCAGTTCTTC.

The chain carries TRBV5-6 and TRBJ1-5; D is unclear. V lost 3 bases to trimming and J lost 0 bases, with 7 bases between them. Germline CDR1 is SGHDT and CDR2 is YYEEEE. CDR3 length: 14 amino acids. This chain's CDR3 is CASSSESSNQPQHF. In DNA form, the CDR3 reads TGTGCCAGCAGCTCAGAATCTAGCAATCAGCCCCAGCATTTT. The full variable domain, completed using reference TRBV5-6 and TRBJ1-5, is DAGVTQSPTHLIKTRGQQVTLRCSPKSGHDTVSWYQQALGQGPQFIFQYYEEEERQRGNFPDRFSGHQFPNYSSELNVNALLLGDSALYLCASSSESSNQPQHFGDGTRLSIL.

This clone was counted once. V is TRBV4-1 and J is TRBJ1-5, with D maybe TRBD1 (5 bases). Germline CDR1 reads MGHRA; CDR2 reads YSYEKL. The CDR3 runs to 15 residues. V was pared by 0 bases and J by 13 bases, with 19 bases between. CDR3 in DNA: TGCGCCAGCAGCCAAGAAAGGGGCAATGGGGCAGGGCAGCATTTT. Its translation: CASSQERGNGAGQHF.

This clone was counted between two and nine times. The genes are TRBV28 and TRBJ1-1, with a possible D match to TRBD1 (5 bases). V lost 5 bases, J lost 4 bases, and 20 bases lay in between. The CDR3 totals 16 residues. CDR1 is MDHEN and CDR2 is SYDVKM in the germline V gene. The CDR3 DNA is TGTGCCAGCAGTCCCGTGCAGGGTAAGAAGGGCACTGAAGCTTTCTTT. Translation gives CASSPVQGKKGTEAFF. Together with reference TRBV28 and TRBJ1-1, the CDR3 gives the full variable domain: DVKVTQSSRYLVKRTGEKVFLECVQDMDHENMFWYRQDPGLGLRLIYFSYDVKMKEKGDIPEGYSVSREKKERFSLILESASTNQTSMYLCASSPVQGKKGTEAFFGQGTRLTVV.

The genes are TRBV9 and TRBJ2-4, with 9 positions matching TRBD1. CDR1 and CDR2 from the germline V gene are SGDLS and YYNGEE. After removal of 1 base from V and 12 bases from J, the junction contained 5 bases not matched to a gene. The CDR3 extends over 13 amino acids. CDR3 DNA: TGTGCCAGCAGCGTAACCGGGACAGGGACTCAGTACTTC. Amino acids: CASSVTGTGTQYF.

The chain employs TRBV6-1 and TRBJ1-1, with 8 positions matching TRBD1. V dropped 6 bases and J dropped 1; count of bases not matched to a gene: 7. The germline gives CDR1 MNHNS, CDR2 SASEGT. The CDR3 is 15 residues long. The CDR3 reads CASRVSGTGNTEAFF. DNA for the CDR3: TGTGCCAGCAGGGTCTCCGGGACAGGGAACACTGAAGCTTTCTTT.

V is TRBV27 and J is TRBJ2-2; TRBD2 agrees at 14 bases. V was pared by 5 bases and J by 6 bases, with 8 bases of the junction left unmatched. Germline values: CDR1 MNHEY, CDR2 SMNVEV (reference sequence). This CDR3 is 17 amino acids long. CDR3 DNA: TGTGCCAGCAGTCCTTCCGGACTAGCGGGGGGCCCCGGGGAGCTGTTTTTT. This encodes CASSPSGLAGGPGELFF.

The V and J genes are TRBV9 and TRBJ1-5, with 9 positions matching TRBD1. The V gene's germline CDR1 is SGDLS and CDR2 YYNGEE. CDR3 length: 16 residues. With V trimmed by 3 bases and J by 0 bases, 4 bases remained unmatched. The CDR3: CASSAGTGNSNQPQHF. The CDR3 DNA is TGTGCCAGCAGCGCGGGGACAGGGAATAGCAATCAGCCCCAGCATTTT.

This clone occurred once. V gene TRBV11-3 combines with J gene TRBJ2-1; TRBD2 matches 8 bases. J gave up 5 bases and V 1 base, and 13 bases lay outside the gene matches. This CDR3 is built from 18 residues. Per the germline V gene, CDR1 is SGHNT and CDR2 is YENEEA. CDR3 DNA: TGTGCCAGCAGCTTAGTTGGGATTAGCGGGGCCACGGACAATGAGCAGTTCTTC. The encoded protein is CASSLVGISGATDNEQFF.

The chain is built from TRBV7-2 and TRBJ1-1; D is perhaps TRBD1 (6 bases). Per the germline V gene, CDR1 is SGHTA and CDR2 is FQGNSA. Trimming cost V 0 bases and J 5 bases, with 13 bases left between them. CDR3 length: 15 residues. The DNA of the CDR3 is TGTGCCAGCAGCTTAGCGCTCGGACAGAAAACTGAAGCTTTCTTT. Its protein product is CASSLALGQKTEAFF. The full variable domain, with the rest looked up from reference TRBV7-2 and TRBJ1-1, is GAGVSQSPSNKVTEKGKDVELRCDPISGHTALYWYRQSLGQGLEFLIYFQGNSAPDKSGLPSDRFSAERTGGSVSTLTIQRTQQEDSAVYLCASSLALGQKTEAFFGQGTRLTVV.